This TCR beta chain was identified in a study of cytomegalovirus exposure and HLA in healthy donors. Overall study context: An earlier analysis identified more than 90 million unique TCR beta sequences in 150 million to 200 million T cells. Study-wide points: Later on, an analysis found that several of the most significant clusters appeared to be linked to common viral pathogens, which included parvovirus B19. It is likely that the observed cluster of highly shared sequence variants was a sequencing artifact.

Germline lookup yields CDR1 MNHNS and CDR2 SASEGT. The CDR3 totals 14 residues. V lost 4 bases to trimming and J lost 5 bases; unmatched junction nucleotides: 0. In the case of this clone: Antigen specificity is unknown.

In the PCR, 60 Vbeta and 13 Jbeta primers were used. Sequencing used immunoSEQ multiplex PCR; TCRdb keeps in-frame clones, though not all of them. The sample has over 150,000 clones, around 72% seen once. The chain links TRBV6-1 to TRBJ2-5; 14 nucleotides align to TRBD2. The receptor's source is a man aged 50 to 59 in good health and CMV-seronegative. Sequenced material: PBMCs. The CDR3 DNA follows: TGTGCCAGCAGTGGACTAGCGGGGGGGGAGACCCAGTACTTC. Translation gives CASSGLAGGETQYF.